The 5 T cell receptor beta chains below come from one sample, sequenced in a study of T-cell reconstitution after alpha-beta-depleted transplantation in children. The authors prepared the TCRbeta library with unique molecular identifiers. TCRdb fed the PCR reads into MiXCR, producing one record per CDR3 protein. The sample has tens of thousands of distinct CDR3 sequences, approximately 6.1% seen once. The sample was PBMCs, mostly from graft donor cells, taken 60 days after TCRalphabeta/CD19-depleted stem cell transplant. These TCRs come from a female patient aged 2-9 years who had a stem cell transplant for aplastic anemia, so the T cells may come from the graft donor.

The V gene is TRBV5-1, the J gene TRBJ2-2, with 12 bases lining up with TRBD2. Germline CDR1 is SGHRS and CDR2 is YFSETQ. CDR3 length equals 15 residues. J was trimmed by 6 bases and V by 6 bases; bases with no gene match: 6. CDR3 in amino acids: CASTRTSGTPGELFF. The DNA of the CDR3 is TGCGCCAGCACCCGGACTAGCGGGACGCCCGGGGAGCTGTTTTTT.

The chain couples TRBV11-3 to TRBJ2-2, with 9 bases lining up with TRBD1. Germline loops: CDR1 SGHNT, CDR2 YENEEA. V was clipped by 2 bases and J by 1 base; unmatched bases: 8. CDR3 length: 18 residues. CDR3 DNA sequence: TGTGCCAGCAGCTTAAGTGCGGACAGGGGAGGGAACACCGGGGAGCTGTTTTTT. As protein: CASSLSADRGGNTGELFF.

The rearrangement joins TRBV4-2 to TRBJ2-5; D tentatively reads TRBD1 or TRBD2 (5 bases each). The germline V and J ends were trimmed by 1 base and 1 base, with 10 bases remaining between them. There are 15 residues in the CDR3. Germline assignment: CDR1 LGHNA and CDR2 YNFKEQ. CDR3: CASSQGGTAQETQYF. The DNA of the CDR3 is TGTGCCAGCAGCCAAGGGGGGACGGCCCAAGAGACCCAGTACTTC.

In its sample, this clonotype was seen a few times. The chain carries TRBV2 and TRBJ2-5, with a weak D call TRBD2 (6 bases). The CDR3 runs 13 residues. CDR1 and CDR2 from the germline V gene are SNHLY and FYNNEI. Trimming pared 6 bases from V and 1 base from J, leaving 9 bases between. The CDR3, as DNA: TGTGCCAGCAGCGTCGGGGGCCAAGAGACCCAGTACTTC. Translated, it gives CASSVGGQETQYF.

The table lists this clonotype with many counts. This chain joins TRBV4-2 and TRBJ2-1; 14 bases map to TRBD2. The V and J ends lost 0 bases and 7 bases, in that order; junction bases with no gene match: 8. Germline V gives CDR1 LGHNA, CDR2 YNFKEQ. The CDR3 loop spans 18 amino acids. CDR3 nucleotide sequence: TGTGCCAGCAGCCAAGAGGTGGGGACTAGCGGGAGATGGAATGAGCAGTTCTTC. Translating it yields CASSQEVGTSGRWNEQFF.